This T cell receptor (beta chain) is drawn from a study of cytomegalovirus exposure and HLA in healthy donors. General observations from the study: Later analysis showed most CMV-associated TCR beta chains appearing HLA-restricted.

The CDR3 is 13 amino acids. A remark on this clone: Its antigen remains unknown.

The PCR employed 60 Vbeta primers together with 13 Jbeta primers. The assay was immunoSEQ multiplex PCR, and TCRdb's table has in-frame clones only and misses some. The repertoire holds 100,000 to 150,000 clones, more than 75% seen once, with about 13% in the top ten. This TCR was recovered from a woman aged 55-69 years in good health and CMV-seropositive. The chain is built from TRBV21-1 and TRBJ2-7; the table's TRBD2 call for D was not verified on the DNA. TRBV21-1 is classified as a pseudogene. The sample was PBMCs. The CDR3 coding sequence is TGTGCCAGCGGGGAGGGTGGAAATTACGAGCAGTACTTC. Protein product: CASGEGGNYEQYF.